This TCR beta chain derives from a study of T cells in lung cancer brain metastases. Study details: Among the roughly 20 patients, more than 15 reported tobacco use, median about 42 pack-years.

The study, taken as a whole, reports: Compared with paired primaries, brain metastases showed fewer unique productive clones (around 1,500 versus 4,400).

Turning to this clone: Its antigen is not identified.

With 4 bases removed from V and 4 bases from J, the gap between germline ends came to 13 bases. The germline V gene encodes CDR1 MNHNS and CDR2 SASEGT. The CDR3 runs to 14 residues. Exclusion applied to any patient with a history of multiple malignancies. Sequenced by immunoSEQ multiplex PCR; TCRdb stores in-frame clones only, minus some. The sample has about 3,100 clones; around nine tenths are singletons. This sequence originates from a man aged 55 to 70 with non-small cell lung cancer. Specimen: tumor tissue from the primary lung tumor. The chain has TRBV6-1 and TRBJ2-5; D unresolved. The CDR3 sequence is CASSALTARETQYF. CDR3 coding DNA: TGTGCCAGCAGTGCACTGACCGCCAGAGAGACCCAGTACTTC.